A selection of T cell receptor beta chains follows, all from one sample in a study of cytomegalovirus exposure and HLA in healthy donors. This table comes from immunoSEQ multiplex PCR, and its TCRdb copy is limited to in-frame clones, with some not included. The table lists roughly 72,000 clones, roughly 81% of them singletons. Sequenced material: PBMCs. The source of these receptors is a human donor in good health. CDR3s include the opening cysteine and the closing phenylalanine or tryptophan. D genes are given only for firm matches. For some rows the clone size is stated as once, few or many, or as a class when expanded; others skip it.

clone_size,j_call,v_call,d_call,cdr3_nt,cdr3_aa
.,TRBJ1-2,TRBV18,.,TGTGCCAGCTCAGCCGGGAGAAACTATGGCTACACCTTC,CASSAGRNYGYTF
few,TRBJ1-5,TRBV27,.,TGTGCCAGCAGTTCTGGGGCCAATCAGCCCCAGCATTTT,CASSSGANQPQHF
.,TRBJ2-6,TRBV19,.,TGTGCCAGTAGCAGGGTTGGGGCCAACGTCCTGACTTTC,CASSRVGANVLTF
.,TRBJ2-7,TRBV27,TRBD1,TGTGCCAGCAGTTGGGACAGAGGCTACGAGCAGTACTTC,CASSWDRGYEQYF
.,TRBJ2-7,TRBV30,TRBD1,TGTGCCTGTTCCGGGACAGCCTACGAGCAGTACTTC,CACSGTAYEQYF
once,TRBJ1-3,TRBV30,.,TGTGCCTGGACAGTCCAGGCTGGTGGAAACACCATATATTTT,CAWTVQAGGNTIYF
.,TRBJ1-2,TRBV9,.,TGTGCCAGCAGCGTAGCAACAGGAATAAATGGCTACACCTTC,CASSVATGINGYTF
.,TRBJ2-1,TRBV6-5,TRBD1,TGTGCCAGCAGTTACGCCACAGGGGATCCCAATAATGAGCAGTTCTTC,CASSYATGDPNNEQFF
.,TRBJ1-2,TRBV7-2,TRBD1,TGTGCCAGCAGCTTAGCCCAGGGGGCCAATGGCTACACCTTC,CASSLAQGANGYTF
.,TRBJ2-5,TRBV29-1,TRBD1,TGCAGCGTTGCCTTCGACAGGGGAGAGACCCAGTACTTC,CSVAFDRGETQYF
.,TRBJ2-2,TRBV28,.,TGTGCCAGCAGTTTAAACGGTGGCACCGGGGAGCTGTTTTTT,CASSLNGGTGELFF
.,TRBJ2-2,TRBV15,TRBD2,TGTGCCACCAGCAGCCTCGAGGGGGGACTAGCGAGGTCCGGGGAGCTGTTTTTT,CATSSLEGGLARSGELFF
.,TRBJ1-4,TRBV19,.,TGTGCCAGTAGTACGACAGTCGCTAATGAAAAACTGTTTTTT,CASSTTVANEKLFF
.,TRBJ1-1,TRBV5-1,.,TGCGCCAGCAGCTTGGGGCTTTACGCCAGGGACACTGAAGCTTTCTTT,CASSLGLYARDTEAFF
.,TRBJ1-2,TRBV29-1,TRBD1,TGCAGCGTTACGGGACAGGGGAGCTATGGCTACACCTTC,CSVTGQGSYGYTF
.,TRBJ2-7,TRBV10-3,TRBD1,TGTGCCATCAGTAACACAGGGGATATCTCTTCCGAGCAGTACTTC,CAISNTGDISSEQYF
.,TRBJ2-5,TRBV4-1,TRBD1,TGCGCCAGCAGCCAAGAGGGCCCGACAGGGAATCAAGAGACCCAGTACTTC,CASSQEGPTGNQETQYF